These 15 T cell receptor beta chains share one sample of origin, sequenced in a study of CD8+ T cells in alopecia areata. Cell sorting was performed on pooled cutaneous lymph node cells with CD4, CD8alpha, NKG2D, NKG2ACE and other markers. Reverse transcription of extracted RNA yielded cDNA, which provided the sequencing template. Data came from immunoSEQ multiplex PCR; TCRdb stores just in-frame clones and leaves some out. Observed are 290,000 or so clones, no singletons, with the top ten taking roughly 1.2%. The sequenced material came from CD4+ T cells sorted from a lymph node. These receptors originate from a C3H/HeJ mouse with alopecia areata. The MHC haplotype recorded for the strain is H2-k.

As for this clone: Mouse gene names apply. The part of the CDR3 DNA that was read is TGTGCCAGCAGCCGGACTGGGTCAAACTATGCT. This encodes CASSRTGSNYA. The whole CDR3 sequence is CASSRTGSNYAEQFF. This chain uses TRBV19 with TRBJ2-1; 8 nucleotides agree with TRBD2. With the read ending 4 residues before the CDR3 end, the germline J gene is used to fill in that end. Germline V gives CDR1 FNHDT, CDR2 SITEND (reference sequence). J gave up 1 base and V 5 bases, and 5 bases lay outside the gene matches. This CDR3 has 15 residues.

This clone was recorded many times. Germline and genes: mouse. The read halts 4 residues ahead of the CDR3 end, with the missing end drawn from the germline J gene. The sample carries other DNA sequences with the same CDR3. The chain links TRBV1 to TRBJ2-7; 11 bases align to TRBD1. In germline, CDR1 is NSQYPW, CDR2 LRSPGD (reference sequence). The CDR3 loop spans 15 amino acids. The CDR3 DNA, read in part, is TGCACCTGCAGTGCAGAAGGACAGGGGGCTTAT. Translation: CTCSAEGQGAY. The entire CDR3 protein reads CTCSAEGQGAYEQYF.

This clone was observed a handful of times. Gene names denote mouse genes. The read terminates 4 residues before the CDR3 end, so the remaining end is supplied by the germline J gene. The chain couples TRBV13-3 to TRBJ2-7; D is uncertain. This CDR3 is 14 amino acids long. The germline V and J ends were trimmed by 2 bases and 0 bases, with 9 bases remaining between them. Per germline, CDR1 NNHDY and CDR2 SYVADS. The CDR3 DNA, read in part, is TGTGCCAGCAGTGACAGGAGGAGCTCCTAT. It specifies CASSDRRSSY. In full, the CDR3 reads CASSDRRSSYEQYF.

Details on this clone: These gene names are mouse names. The CDR3 end is not reached by the read, which stops 4 residues before it; the germline J gene fills it in. The rearrangement links TRBV19 to TRBJ1-1, with a weak D call TRBD1 (5 bases). Germline V gives CDR1 FNHDT, CDR2 SITEND (reference sequence). The CDR3 has 14 residues. With 2 bases removed from V and 0 bases from J, the gap between germline ends came to 8 bases. CDR3 DNA, as far as it was read: TGTGCCAGCAGTATGGGACTCGCAAACACA. The encoded protein is CASSMGLANT. The entire CDR3 is CASSMGLANTEVFF.

Concerning this clone itself: The gene names here belong to mouse. The read gets to within 4 residues of the CDR3 end, and the germline J gene fills in the rest. The chain combines TRBV13-2 with TRBJ2-5; weak D call: TRBD2 (5 bases). Germline V CDR1 and CDR2: NNHNN, SYGAGS (reference sequence). The CDR3 is 13 residues long. V was clipped by 1 base and J by 3 bases, with 6 bases between them. CDR3 residues: CASGDPGQDTQYF. The DNA read from the CDR3 is TGTGCCAGCGGTGATCCTGGGCAAGAC.

This clone has a handful of counts. Gene names follow the mouse nomenclature. The read terminates 4 residues before the CDR3 end, so the remaining end is supplied by the germline J gene. The chain links TRBV13-1 to TRBJ1-2, with D possibly being TRBD1 (5 bases). This CDR3 region has 13 residues. Germline assignment: CDR1 NSHNY and CDR2 SYGAGN. CDR3 amino acids: CASSESGLGDYTF. The DNA read from the CDR3 is TGTGCCAGCAGTGAGTCGGGACTGGGC.

This clone was picked up a small number of times. All gene names here are mouse names. Read coverage stops 4 residues before the CDR3 terminus; the germline J gene supplies the remainder. Other nucleotide sequences in the sample specify the same CDR3. V is TRBV31 and J is TRBJ1-2; D unresolved. The V end lost 3 bases, the J end lost 2 bases, and 4 bases lay between the germline ends. CDR3 length equals 11 residues. The germline V gene has CDR1 GKSSPN and CDR2 SITVG. The CDR3 bases that were read are TGTGCCTGGAGCCTGAACTCC. Protein: CAWSLNS. The whole CDR3 sequence is CAWSLNSDYTF.

This clone appeared a few times. Mouse gene names and germline throughout. The read ends 4 residues shy of where the CDR3 ends; the end is completed using the germline J gene. The chain has TRBV1 and TRBJ2-1, with 10 bases that match TRBD2. J was trimmed by 3 bases and V by 5 bases; bases with no gene match: 7. There are 16 residues in the CDR3. Germline CDR1 and CDR2: NSQYPW and LRSPGD (reference sequence). The CDR3 loop is CTCSTQTGGGYAEQFF. Incomplete CDR3 DNA: TGCACCTGCAGTACCCAAACTGGGGGGGGCTATGCT. Filled out from reference TRBV1 and TRBJ2-1, the complete variable domain reads VTLLEQNPRWRLVPRGQAVNLRCILKNSQYPWMSWYQQDLQKQLQWLFTLRSPGDKEVKSLPGADYLATRVTDTELRLQVANMSQGRTLYCTCSTQTGGGYAEQFFGPGTRLTVL.

Remarks on this clone: Mouse gene names and germline throughout. Read coverage stops 4 residues before the CDR3 terminus; the germline J gene supplies the remainder. The sample contains more than one DNA sequence encoding this CDR3. This chain joins TRBV19 and TRBJ2-5; tentative D call: TRBD1 (5 bases). Germline CDR1 is FNHDT and CDR2 is SITEND (reference sequence). The CDR3 length is 13 residues. CDR3 sequence: CASSPQGRDTQYF. CDR3 DNA, as far as it was read: TGTGCCAGCAGTCCCCAGGGTAGAGAC.

About this clone: The gene names given are mouse names. The read ends 4 residues shy of where the CDR3 ends; the end is completed using the germline J gene. Other DNA sequences of this sample code for an identical CDR3. This chain joins TRBV19 and TRBJ2-4; tentative D call: TRBD1 (6 bases). Trimming stripped 5 bases from V and 1 base from J, with 8 bases between. The CDR3 sequence is 13 residues long. CDR1 is FNHDT, CDR2 SITEND, per germline (reference sequence). CDR3 DNA, as far as it was read: TGTGCCAGCAGCCGACAGGGTCAAAAC. This translates into CASSRQGQN. The CDR3, in full, reads CASSRQGQNTLYF.

Many counts were recorded for this clone. Gene names refer to mouse genes. The read falls 4 residues short of the CDR3 end, and the missing part is taken from the germline J gene. This sequence joins TRBV15 and TRBJ1-2; a possible D gene is TRBD1 (6 bases). This CDR3 is built from 11 residues. Germline V gives CDR1 SGHND, CDR2 FRSKSL. V was pared by 11 bases and J by 0 bases, with 7 bases between. The part of the CDR3 DNA that was read is TGTGCCCGGACAGCAAACTCC. Protein product: CARTANS. The full CDR3 protein is CARTANSDYTF.

As for this clone: Gene and germline names: mouse. The observed sequence ends 4 residues before the CDR3 terminus, with the missing tail filled in from the germline J gene. The chain carries TRBV1 and TRBJ2-2; TRBD2 matches 9 bases. The CDR3 is 15 amino acids. Germline values: CDR1 NSQYPW, CDR2 LRSPGD (reference sequence). Trimming took 6 bases from V and 1 from J; bases not matched to a gene: 3. The CDR3 here is CTCSPGGVNTGQLYF. The CDR3 bases that were read are TGCACCTGCAGCCCTGGGGGGGTAAACACCGGG.

This clone was counted a few times. Genes here carry mouse names. The read ends 4 residues early relative to the CDR3; the germline J gene fills the gap. Other DNA sequences in the same sample also yield this CDR3. V is TRBV19 and J is TRBJ2-3, with 10 bases matching TRBD1. The CDR3 spans 14 residues. Germline lookup yields CDR1 FNHDT and CDR2 SITEND (reference sequence). V gave up 6 bases and J gave up 1 base; unmatched junction bases: 2. The CDR3 spells CASTDRGRAETLYF. CDR3 DNA, as far as it was read: TGTGCCAGCACAGACAGGGGGCGTGCAGAA.

This clone showed up many times. These gene names are mouse names. The read comes to an end 4 residues before the CDR3 does, leaving the germline J gene to fill in the end. V gene TRBV13-3 combines with J gene TRBJ2-4; the match to TRBD2 covers 8 bases. The length of the CDR3 is 15 residues. Trimming removed 5 bases from V and 0 bases from J; junction bases left unmatched: 5. Germline CDR1 reads NNHDY; CDR2 reads SYVADS. The CDR3 reads CASSGTGASQNTLYF. CDR3 DNA, as far as it was read: TGTGCCAGCAGCGGGACTGGAGCTAGTCAAAAC. Drawing the rest from reference TRBV13-3 and TRBJ2-4, the complete variable domain is EAAVTQSPRSKVAVTGGKVTLSCHQTNNHDYMYWYRQDTGHGLRLIHYSYVADSTEKGDIPDGYKASRPSQENFSLILELASLSQTAVYFCASSGTGASQNTLYFGAGTRLSVL.

This clone was detected a few times. Mouse gene names apply. The read falls 4 residues short of the CDR3 end, and the missing part is taken from the germline J gene. The rearrangement uses TRBV31 and TRBJ2-1; 12 bases align to TRBD2. The length of the CDR3 is 14 residues. The germline gives CDR1 GKSSPN, CDR2 SITVG. Trimming cost V 4 bases and J 4 bases; bases outside gene matches: 2. Partial CDR3 DNA: TGTGCCTGGACGGACTGGGGGGGATATGCT. Translated, it gives CAWTDWGGYA. The full-length CDR3 reads as CAWTDWGGYAEQFF.